The 5 T cell receptor beta chains given below trace back to one sample, sequenced in a study of T-cell reconstitution after alpha-beta-depleted transplantation in children. Preparation of the TCRbeta library used unique molecular identifiers. Each CDR3 protein gets one entry after TCRdb re-called the PCR reads with MiXCR. The sample yields some 490,000 distinct CDR3 sequences, around 13% seen once. This material consisted of PBMCs from the stem cell graft donor, taken from the stem cell graft. The receptors shown here come from a human donor who donated a stem cell graft to a child with combined immunodeficiency.

A few counts support this clonotype. The V and J genes are TRBV11-3 and TRBJ2-5; 9 nucleotides line up with TRBD1. This CDR3 is built from 20 residues. The ends lost 2 bases at V and 1 base at J; junction bases unmatched: 17. The V gene's germline CDR1 is SGHNT and CDR2 YENEEA. The CDR3 here is CASSLYPMVQGAEGQETQYF. The CDR3 coding sequence is TGTGCCAGCAGCTTATACCCTATGGTACAGGGGGCAGAAGGCCAAGAGACCCAGTACTTC.

The chain couples TRBV4-1 to TRBJ2-1; 8 bases are shared with TRBD2. Trimming at V came to 0 bases and at J to 9 bases, leaving 10 bases not matched to a gene. This CDR3 is built from 16 residues. Germline CDR1 and CDR2: MGHRA and YSYEKL. The CDR3 here is CASSQERGAELGEQFF. The CDR3 bases are TGCGCCAGCAGCCAAGAGCGGGGGGCCGAATTAGGTGAGCAGTTCTTC.

The V call is TRBV11-2, the J call TRBJ2-7, with no clear D. The ends were cut back, 5 bases at V and 6 bases at J, with 20 bases in the middle. Germline assignment: CDR1 SGHAT and CDR2 FQNNGV. This CDR3 spans 15 amino acids. The chain's CDR3 is CASSGDGYYSAEQYF. The DNA for the CDR3 is TGTGCCAGCAGCGGAGATGGCTACTACTCTGCCGAGCAGTACTTC. The whole variable domain, remainder taken from reference TRBV11-2 and TRBJ2-7, is EAGVAQSPRYKIIEKRQSVAFWCNPISGHATLYWYQQILGQGPKLLIQFQNNGVVDDSQLPKDRFSAERLKGVDSTLKIQPAKLEDSAVYLCASSGDGYYSAEQYFGPGTRLTVT.

This clonotype has more than one count but fewer than ten. J is TRBJ2-1 and V is TRBV2; D is possibly TRBD1 or TRBD2 (6 bases each). CDR1 and CDR2 (germline): SNHLY, FYNNEI. The CDR3 spans 15 residues. Deletions cut 7 bases from V and 8 bases from J, with 21 bases between. CDR3 sequence (DNA): TGTGCCAGCACACCACGGGGGCTAATCCTGGATGAGCAGTTCTTC. Its protein is CASTPRGLILDEQFF.

J is TRBJ1-5 and V is TRBV27; 8 bases are shared with TRBD1. V dropped 5 bases and J dropped 5; count of bases not matched to a gene: 11. Germline values: CDR1 MNHEY, CDR2 SMNVEV (reference sequence). The CDR3 runs 16 residues. DNA for the CDR3: TGTGCCAGCAGTCTTCAGGGGGCCGGTGTCCATCAGCCCCAGCATTTT. Protein sequence: CASSLQGAGVHQPQHF.